Each of the 15 T cell receptor beta chains below was sequenced from the same sample in a study of blood T cells in healthy people across ages. The authors ran a second PCR of about 6 to 12 cycles using a sample-barcoded 5' primer and a J-beta primer mix. TCRdb called the 5' RACE reads again in MiXCR, with one record for every CDR3 protein. The sample lists roughly 800,000 distinct CDR3 sequences, about 25% occurring once. The data also belong to a second study, concerning T cells of mothers and their children.

Sequencing was done on a sample of blood. The receptors stem from a boy younger than 18 in good health.

The rearrangement joins TRBV4-2 to TRBJ2-3, with 9 bases that match TRBD2. This CDR3 has 17 amino acids. Germline CDR1 LGHNA, CDR2 YNFKEQ. V shed 4 bases, J shed 4 bases, and the junction held 12 bases outside the gene matches. CDR3 coding DNA: TGTGCCAGCAGCCCATCGGTGGGCGGGAGGGTATCAGATACGCAGTATTTT. Protein product: CASSPSVGGRVSDTQYF.

The chain is built from TRBV5-1 and TRBJ2-3; possibly TRBD1 for D (5 bases). This CDR3 is built from 16 residues. Per the germline V gene, CDR1 is SGHRS and CDR2 is YFSETQ. Trimming cost V 1 base and J 0 bases, with 12 bases left between them. In DNA, the CDR3 is TGCGCCAGCAGCTTGATCTTCTCAGGGAGCACAGATACGCAGTATTTT. Translation: CASSLIFSGSTDTQYF.

This clonotype was detected once. The chain has TRBV13 and TRBJ2-5, with 7 nucleotides matching TRBD2. CDR3 length equals 13 residues. Unmatched junction bases numbered 4, after V lost 5 bases and J lost 4 bases. In germline, CDR1 is PRHDT, CDR2 FYEKMQ (reference sequence). CDR3 bases: TGTGCCAGCAGCACTAGCGACCGAGAGACCCAGTACTTC. Protein: CASSTSDRETQYF.

This clonotype was detected only a few times. The rearrangement joins TRBV5-1 to TRBJ2-7, with a tentative D call TRBD2 (6 bases). Germline V gene lookup returns CDR1 SGHRS and CDR2 YFSETQ. This CDR3 comprises 15 residues. Deletions cut 0 bases from V and 5 bases from J, with 15 bases between. The CDR3 protein is CASSLAGGRGDEQYF. As DNA, the CDR3 is TGCGCCAGCAGCTTGGCCGGGGGTAGGGGCGACGAGCAGTACTTC.

The chain recombines TRBV5-1 with TRBJ2-7, with 8 positions matching TRBD1. The DNA end is more similar to TRBJ2-1, so the J call may be wrong. Germline loops: CDR1 SGHRS, CDR2 YFSETQ. The CDR3 is 15 residues long. The DNA for the CDR3 is TGCGCCAGCAGCTTAACGGGACAGGATTACAATGAGCAGTTCTTC. Its protein is CASSLTGQDYNEQFF.

This clonotype was seen more than once but under ten times. The rearrangement links TRBV4-1 to TRBJ2-5; a possible D gene is TRBD2 (5 bases). The ends were cut back, 8 bases at V and 2 bases at J, with 15 bases in the middle. CDR1 is MGHRA, CDR2 YSYEKL, per germline. The CDR3 is 14 residues long. The CDR3: CASRGTWVQETQYF. The CDR3 DNA follows: TGCGCCAGCCGGGGAACCTGGGTGCAAGAGACCCAGTACTTC.

The V call is TRBV28, the J call TRBJ2-1; 16 bases align to TRBD2. The DNA end is a closer match to TRBJ2-5, so the J assignment may be wrong. CDR1 MDHEN and CDR2 SYDVKM come from the germline V gene. The CDR3 totals 18 residues. The CDR3 loop is CASSSAGTSGRARETQYF. The CDR3 coding sequence is TGTGCCAGCAGTTCCGCCGGGACTAGCGGGAGGGCACGTGAGACCCAGTACTTC.

This chain connects TRBV7-8 to TRBJ2-5, with TRBD1 matching 11 bases. Germline V gives CDR1 SGHVS, CDR2 FQNEAQ. V gave up 6 bases and J gave up 5 bases; unmatched junction bases: 2. CDR3 length equals 13 residues. DNA of the CDR3: TGTGCCAGCAGGGACAGGGGGCTGGAGACCCAGTACTTC. Amino acids: CASRDRGLETQYF.

This clonotype was detected only a few times. The chain carries TRBV7-2 and TRBJ2-2; 11 bases are shared with TRBD1. Per germline, CDR1 SGHTA and CDR2 FQGNSA. Germline trimming cut 5 bases from V and 5 bases from J; bases unmatched to any gene: 13. The CDR3 is 18 amino acids. The CDR3 nucleotides read TGTGCCAGCAGCCATAGGACAGGGGGCTTATTTGGGACCGGGGAGCTGTTTTTT. This encodes CASSHRTGGLFGTGELFF.

The J gene is TRBJ2-4, the V gene TRBV12-3 or TRBV12-4; TRBD2 matches 12 bases. J was trimmed by 7 bases and V by 1 base; bases with no gene match: 8. The CDR3 length is 17 residues. In DNA, the CDR3 is TGTGCCAGCAGTTTAGAACTAGCGGGGGGCCGGGGGAACATTCAGTACTTC. It encodes CASSLELAGGRGNIQYF.

The chain is built from TRBV7-2 and TRBJ2-7; 9 bases fit TRBD1. This CDR3 has 14 amino acids. V dropped 6 bases and J dropped 5; count of bases not matched to a gene: 8. The V gene's germline CDR1 is SGHTA and CDR2 FQGNSA. CDR3 loop: CASSIWTGDNEQYF. The CDR3 DNA is TGTGCCAGCAGTATATGGACAGGGGACAACGAGCAGTACTTC.

This clonotype was counted at least ten times. CDR3: CASSQGRELAKNIQYF. The CDR3 coding sequence is TGTGCCAGCAGCCAAGGAAGGGAACTAGCCAAAAACATTCAGTACTTC. The chain carries TRBV7-9 and TRBJ2-4; no reliable D call. The V and J ends lost 5 bases and 0 bases respectively, with 14 bases between them. Germline CDR1 SEHNR, CDR2 FQNEAQ (reference sequence). The CDR3 sequence is 16 residues long.

This clonotype appeared a few times. The V gene is TRBV10-3, the J gene TRBJ2-5, with a possible D match to TRBD2 (7 bases). CDR3 length: 14 amino acids. V was shortened by 3 bases and J by 1 base, with 9 bases between the two germline ends. The germline CDR1 and CDR2 sequences are ENHRY and SYGVKD. CDR3 amino acids: CAISERGAQETQYF. As DNA, the CDR3 is TGTGCCATCAGTGAACGGGGGGCCCAAGAGACCCAGTACTTC.

This clonotype was observed many times. The rearrangement uses TRBV20-1 and TRBJ2-3, with 11 bases aligning to TRBD2. Looked up from germline, CDR1 is DFQATT and CDR2 is SNEGSKA (reference sequence). CDR3 length equals 18 residues. V lost 6 bases to trimming and J lost 0 bases; unmatched junction nucleotides: 14. The CDR3 protein is CSAKPPGLAAPSTDTQYF. The CDR3 DNA reads as TGCAGTGCAAAGCCGCCGGGACTAGCGGCGCCTAGCACAGATACGCAGTATTTT.

The CDR3 DNA sequence: TGTGCCAGCAGCCGTCTTGAATCGGACAAAAACATTCAGTACTTC. It encodes CASSRLESDKNIQYF. The chain combines TRBV4-2 with TRBJ2-4; no clear D gene. Trimming stripped 4 bases from V and 3 bases from J, with 13 bases between. From germline, CDR1 is LGHNA and CDR2 YNFKEQ. The CDR3 has 15 amino acids.